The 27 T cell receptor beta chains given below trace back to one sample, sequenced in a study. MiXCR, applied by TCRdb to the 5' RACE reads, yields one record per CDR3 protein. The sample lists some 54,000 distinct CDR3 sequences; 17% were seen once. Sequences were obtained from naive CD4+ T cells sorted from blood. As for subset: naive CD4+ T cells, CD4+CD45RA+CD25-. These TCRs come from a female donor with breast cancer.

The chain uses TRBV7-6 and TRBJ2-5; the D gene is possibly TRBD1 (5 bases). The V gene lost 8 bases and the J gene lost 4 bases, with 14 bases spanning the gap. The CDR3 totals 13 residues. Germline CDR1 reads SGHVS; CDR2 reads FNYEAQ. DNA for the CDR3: TGTGCCAGCTACAGACTCCAGGGAGAGACCCAGTACTTC. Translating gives CASYRLQGETQYF.

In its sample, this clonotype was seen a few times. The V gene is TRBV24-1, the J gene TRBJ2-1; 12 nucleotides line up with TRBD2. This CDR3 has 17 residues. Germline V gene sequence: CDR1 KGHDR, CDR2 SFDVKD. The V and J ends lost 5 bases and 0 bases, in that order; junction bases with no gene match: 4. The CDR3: CATSGLAGASSYNEQFF. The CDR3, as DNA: TGTGCCACCAGTGGACTAGCGGGGGCCTCCTCCTACAATGAGCAGTTCTTC.

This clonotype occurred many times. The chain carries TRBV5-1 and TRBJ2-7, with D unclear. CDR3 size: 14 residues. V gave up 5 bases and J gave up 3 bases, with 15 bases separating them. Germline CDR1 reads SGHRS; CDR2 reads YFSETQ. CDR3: CASSTARKHYEQYF. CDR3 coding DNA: TGCGCCAGCAGTACGGCCAGGAAACACTACGAGCAGTACTTC.

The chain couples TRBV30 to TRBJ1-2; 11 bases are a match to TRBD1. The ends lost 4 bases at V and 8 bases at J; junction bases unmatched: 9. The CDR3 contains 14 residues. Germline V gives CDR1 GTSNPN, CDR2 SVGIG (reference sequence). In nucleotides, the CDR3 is TGTGCCTGGAACCCCGGGACAGGGGGATTCGGCTACACCTTC. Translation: CAWNPGTGGFGYTF.

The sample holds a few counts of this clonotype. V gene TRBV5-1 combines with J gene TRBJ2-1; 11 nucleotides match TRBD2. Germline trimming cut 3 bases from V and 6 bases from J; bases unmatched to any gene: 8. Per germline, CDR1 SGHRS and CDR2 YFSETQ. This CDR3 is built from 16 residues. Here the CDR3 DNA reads TGCGCCAGCAGCTCAATCGGGACTAGCGGAGTCAATGAGCAGTTCTTC. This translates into CASSSIGTSGVNEQFF.

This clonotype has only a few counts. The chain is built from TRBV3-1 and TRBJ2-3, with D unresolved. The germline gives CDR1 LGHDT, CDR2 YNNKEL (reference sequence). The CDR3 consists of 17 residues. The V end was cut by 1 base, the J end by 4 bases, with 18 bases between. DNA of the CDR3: TGTGCCAGCAGCCAAGGCGCCATGTTGGGCGGATCAGATACGCAGTATTTT. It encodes CASSQGAMLGGSDTQYF.

DNA for the CDR3: TGCGCCAGCAGCTTGGCCAAGATAGCGGGTATCGATGAGCAGTTCTTC. It translates to CASSLAKIAGIDEQFF. V usage is TRBV5-1 and J usage is TRBJ2-1; the match to TRBD2 covers 7 bases. The germline CDR1 and CDR2 sequences are SGHRS and YFSETQ. The ends lost 0 bases at V and 8 bases at J; junction bases unmatched: 11. This CDR3 contains 16 residues.

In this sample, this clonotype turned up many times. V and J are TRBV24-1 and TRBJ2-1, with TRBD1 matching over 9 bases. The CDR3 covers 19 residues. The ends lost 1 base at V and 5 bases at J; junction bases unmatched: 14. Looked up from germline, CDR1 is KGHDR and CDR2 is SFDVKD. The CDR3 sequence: CATSDFGTGMPFLDNEQFF. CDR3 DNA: TGTGCCACCAGTGATTTCGGGACAGGGATGCCCTTTCTTGACAATGAGCAGTTCTTC.

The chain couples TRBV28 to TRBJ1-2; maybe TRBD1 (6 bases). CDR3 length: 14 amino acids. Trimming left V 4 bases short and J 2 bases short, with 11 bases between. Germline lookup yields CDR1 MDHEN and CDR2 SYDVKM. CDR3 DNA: TGTGCCAGCAGTTCAACCCAGGGGAACTATGGCTACACCTTC. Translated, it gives CASSSTQGNYGYTF.

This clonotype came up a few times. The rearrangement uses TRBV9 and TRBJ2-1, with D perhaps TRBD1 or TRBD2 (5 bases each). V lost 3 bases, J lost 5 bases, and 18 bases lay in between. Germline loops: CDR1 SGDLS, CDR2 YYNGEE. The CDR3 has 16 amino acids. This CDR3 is CASSALGPGPNNEQFF. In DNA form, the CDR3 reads TGTGCCAGCAGCGCCCTCGGTCCGGGGCCAAACAATGAGCAGTTCTTC.

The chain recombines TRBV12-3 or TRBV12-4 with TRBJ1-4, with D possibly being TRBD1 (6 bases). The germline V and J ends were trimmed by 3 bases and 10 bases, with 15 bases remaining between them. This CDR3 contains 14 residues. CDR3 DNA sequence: TGTGCCAGCAGTTTTGGGACAAGGTCGGCAAAACTGTTTTTT. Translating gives CASSFGTRSAKLFF.

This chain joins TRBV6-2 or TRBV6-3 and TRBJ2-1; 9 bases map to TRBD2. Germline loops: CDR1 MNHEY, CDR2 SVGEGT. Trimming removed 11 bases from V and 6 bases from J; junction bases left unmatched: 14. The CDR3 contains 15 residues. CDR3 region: CAGLGGRGRSNEQFF. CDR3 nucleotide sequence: TGTGCCGGCCTAGGCGGGAGGGGGAGAAGCAATGAGCAGTTCTTC.

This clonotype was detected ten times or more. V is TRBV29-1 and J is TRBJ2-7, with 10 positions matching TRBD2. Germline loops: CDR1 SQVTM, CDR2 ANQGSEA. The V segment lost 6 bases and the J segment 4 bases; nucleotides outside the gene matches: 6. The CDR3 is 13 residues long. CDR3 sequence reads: CSVGTSGNYEQYF. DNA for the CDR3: TGCAGCGTCGGTACTAGCGGGAATTACGAGCAGTACTTC.

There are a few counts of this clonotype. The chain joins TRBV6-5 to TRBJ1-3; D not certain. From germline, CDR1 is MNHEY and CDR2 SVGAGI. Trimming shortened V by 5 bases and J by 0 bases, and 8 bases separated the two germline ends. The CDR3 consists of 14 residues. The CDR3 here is CASSQLLSGNTIYF. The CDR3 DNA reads TGTGCCAGCAGTCAGTTACTCTCTGGAAACACCATATATTTT.

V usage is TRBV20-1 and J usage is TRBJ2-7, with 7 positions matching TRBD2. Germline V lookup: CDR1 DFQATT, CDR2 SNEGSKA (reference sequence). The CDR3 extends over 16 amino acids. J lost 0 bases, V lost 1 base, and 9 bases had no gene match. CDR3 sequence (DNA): TGCAGTGCTAGAGTACGAGAGCGGGACTTCTCCTACGAGCAGTACTTC. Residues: CSARVRERDFSYEQYF.

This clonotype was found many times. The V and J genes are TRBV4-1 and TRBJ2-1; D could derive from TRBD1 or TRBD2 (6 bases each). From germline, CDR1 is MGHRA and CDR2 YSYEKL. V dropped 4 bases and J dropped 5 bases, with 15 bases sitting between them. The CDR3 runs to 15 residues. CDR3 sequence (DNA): TGCGCCAGCAGCCTCGGGACTCGGGGGCACAATGAGCAGTTCTTC. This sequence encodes CASSLGTRGHNEQFF.

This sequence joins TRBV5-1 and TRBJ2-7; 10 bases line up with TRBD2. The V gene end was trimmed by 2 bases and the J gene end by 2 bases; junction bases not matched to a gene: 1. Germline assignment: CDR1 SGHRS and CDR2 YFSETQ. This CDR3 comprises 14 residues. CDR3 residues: CASSFLAGAYEQYF. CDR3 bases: TGCGCCAGCAGCTTCCTAGCGGGAGCCTACGAGCAGTACTTC.

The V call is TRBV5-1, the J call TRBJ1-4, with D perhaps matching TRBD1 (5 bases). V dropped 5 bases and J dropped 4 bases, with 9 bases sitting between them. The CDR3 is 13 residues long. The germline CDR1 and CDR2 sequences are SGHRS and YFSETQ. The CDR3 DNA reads TGCGCCAGCAGACAGGTGGATAATGAAAAACTGTTTTTT. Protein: CASRQVDNEKLFF.

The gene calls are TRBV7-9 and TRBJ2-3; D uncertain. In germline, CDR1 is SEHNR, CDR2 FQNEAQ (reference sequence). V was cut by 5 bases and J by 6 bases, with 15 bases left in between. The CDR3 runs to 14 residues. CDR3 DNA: TGTGCCAGCAGCCCGCGACGTTCGGGTGATACGCAGTATTTT. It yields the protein CASSPRRSGDTQYF.

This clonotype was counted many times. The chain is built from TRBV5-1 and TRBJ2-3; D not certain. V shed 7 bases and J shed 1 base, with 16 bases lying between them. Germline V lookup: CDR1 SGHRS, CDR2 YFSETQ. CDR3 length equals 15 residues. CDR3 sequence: CASCQAHGGTDTQYF. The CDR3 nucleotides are TGCGCCAGCTGTCAGGCCCATGGAGGCACAGATACGCAGTATTTT.

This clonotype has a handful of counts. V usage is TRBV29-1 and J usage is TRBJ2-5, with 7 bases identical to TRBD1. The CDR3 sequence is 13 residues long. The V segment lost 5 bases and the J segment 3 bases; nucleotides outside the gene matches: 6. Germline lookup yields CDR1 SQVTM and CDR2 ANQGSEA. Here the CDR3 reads CSVSGDRKETQYF. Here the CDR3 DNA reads TGCAGCGTTTCCGGGGACAGAAAAGAGACCCAGTACTTC.

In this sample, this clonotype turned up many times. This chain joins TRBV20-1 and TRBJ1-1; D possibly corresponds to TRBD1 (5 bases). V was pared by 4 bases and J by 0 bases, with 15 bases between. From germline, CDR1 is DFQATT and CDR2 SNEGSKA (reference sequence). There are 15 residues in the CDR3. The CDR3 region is CSATRPGRVNTEAFF. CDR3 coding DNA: TGCAGTGCTACTCGCCCGGGACGGGTGAACACTGAAGCTTTCTTT.

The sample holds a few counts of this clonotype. The CDR3 is CASSQSRGPGDIQYF. CDR3 sequence (DNA): TGCGCCAGCAGCCAATCCCGGGGGCCTGGCGACATTCAGTACTTC. The rearrangement uses TRBV4-1 and TRBJ2-4, with D perhaps being TRBD1 or TRBD2 (6 bases each). The CDR3 length is 15 residues. CDR1 MGHRA and CDR2 YSYEKL come from the germline V gene. The V gene lost 2 bases and the J gene lost 8 bases, with 16 bases spanning the gap.

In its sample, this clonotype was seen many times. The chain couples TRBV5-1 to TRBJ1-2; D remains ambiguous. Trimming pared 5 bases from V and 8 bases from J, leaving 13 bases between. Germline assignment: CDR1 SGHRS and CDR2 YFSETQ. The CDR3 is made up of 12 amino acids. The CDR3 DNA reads TGCGCCAGCAGGGTGGGCAGTGAGGGCTACACCTTC. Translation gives CASRVGSEGYTF.

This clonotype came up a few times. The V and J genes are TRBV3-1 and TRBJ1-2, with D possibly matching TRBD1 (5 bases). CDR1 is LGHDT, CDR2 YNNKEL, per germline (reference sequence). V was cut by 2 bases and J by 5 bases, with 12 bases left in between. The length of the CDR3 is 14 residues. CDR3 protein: CASSQSGLRYGYTF. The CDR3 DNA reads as TGTGCCAGCAGCCAATCGGGGCTACGGTATGGCTACACCTTC.

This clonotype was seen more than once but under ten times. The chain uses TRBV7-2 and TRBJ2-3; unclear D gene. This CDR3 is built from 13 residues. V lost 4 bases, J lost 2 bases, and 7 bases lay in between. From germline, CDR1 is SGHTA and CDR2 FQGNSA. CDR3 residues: CASSYPFTDTQYF. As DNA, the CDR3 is TGTGCCAGCAGCTATCCATTCACAGATACGCAGTATTTT.

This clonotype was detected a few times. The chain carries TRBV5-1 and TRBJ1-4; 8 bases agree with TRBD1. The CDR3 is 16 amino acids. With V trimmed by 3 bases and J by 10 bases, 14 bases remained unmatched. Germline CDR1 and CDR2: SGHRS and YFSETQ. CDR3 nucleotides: TGCGCCAGCAGCTCGGATCCGGGACAGGCTGATGGAAAACTGTTTTTT. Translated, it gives CASSSDPGQADGKLFF. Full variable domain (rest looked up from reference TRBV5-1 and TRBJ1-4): KAGVTQTPRYLIKTRGQQVTLSCSPISGHRSVSWYQQTPGQGLQFLFEYFSETQRNKGNFPGRFSGRQFSNSRSEMNVSTLELGDSALYLCASSSDPGQADGKLFFGSGTQLSVL.